This T cell receptor beta chain was found in a study of CD8 T cells in Susac syndrome. Germline lookup yields CDR1 SQVTM and CDR2 ANQGSEA. The length of the CDR3 is 14 residues. V lost 0 bases to trimming and J lost 4 bases, with 11 bases between them. Study-level points and caveats: As the study acknowledged, the number of individuals in its TCR sequencing and HLA analysis was relatively small.

As regards this clonotype: The antigen remains undetermined.

CD8+ and CD4+ T cells from blood underwent TCR beta sequencing. cDNA came from roughly 0.47 to 1 ug RNA primed by random hexamers. Via MiXCR, TCRdb re-called the immunoSEQ multiplex PCR reads, giving one row per CDR3 protein. The profile shows around 180,000 distinct CDR3 sequences, around 95% of them singletons. The sample comprised CD4+ T cells from PBMCs. This clonotype was obtained from a human donor with multiple sclerosis. This chain uses TRBV29-1 with TRBJ2-3; TRBD1 or TRBD2 may be the D gene (6 bases each). The DNA of the CDR3 is TGCAGCGTTGAAGATCGGGGGCGGCCAGATACGCAGTATTTT. Protein sequence: CSVEDRGRPDTQYF.